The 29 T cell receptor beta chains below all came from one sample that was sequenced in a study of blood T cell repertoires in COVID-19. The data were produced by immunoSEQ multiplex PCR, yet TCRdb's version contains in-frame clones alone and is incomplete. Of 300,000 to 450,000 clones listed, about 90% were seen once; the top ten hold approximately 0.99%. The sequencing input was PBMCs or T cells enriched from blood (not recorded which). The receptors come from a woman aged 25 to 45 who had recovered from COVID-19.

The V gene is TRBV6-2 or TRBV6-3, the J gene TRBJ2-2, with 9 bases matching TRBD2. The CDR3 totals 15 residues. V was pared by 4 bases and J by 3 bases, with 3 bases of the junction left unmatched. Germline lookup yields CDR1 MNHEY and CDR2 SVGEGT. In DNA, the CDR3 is TGTGCCAGCAGTTTAGAGCGGGGGGACACCGGGGAGCTGTTTTTT. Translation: CASSLERGDTGELFF.

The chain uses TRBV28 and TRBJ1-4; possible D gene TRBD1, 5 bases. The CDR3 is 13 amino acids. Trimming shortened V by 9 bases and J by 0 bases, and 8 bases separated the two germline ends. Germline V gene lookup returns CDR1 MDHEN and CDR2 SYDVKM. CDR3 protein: CASRGATNEKLFF. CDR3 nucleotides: TGTGCCAGTCGGGGGGCAACTAATGAAAAACTGTTTTTT.

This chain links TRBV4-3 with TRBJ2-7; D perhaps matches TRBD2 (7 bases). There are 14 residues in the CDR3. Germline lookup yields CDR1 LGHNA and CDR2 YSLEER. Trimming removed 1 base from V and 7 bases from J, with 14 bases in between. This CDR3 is CASSQVGGAQEQYF. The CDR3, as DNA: TGCGCCAGCAGCCAAGTTGGGGGGGCTCAAGAGCAGTACTTC.

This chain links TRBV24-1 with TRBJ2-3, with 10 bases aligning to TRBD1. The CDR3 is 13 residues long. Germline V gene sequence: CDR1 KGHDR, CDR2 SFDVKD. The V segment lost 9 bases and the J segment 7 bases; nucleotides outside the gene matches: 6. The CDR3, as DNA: TGTGCCACCGAGGACAGGGGGAAAAATACGCAGTATTTT. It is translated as CATEDRGKNTQYF.

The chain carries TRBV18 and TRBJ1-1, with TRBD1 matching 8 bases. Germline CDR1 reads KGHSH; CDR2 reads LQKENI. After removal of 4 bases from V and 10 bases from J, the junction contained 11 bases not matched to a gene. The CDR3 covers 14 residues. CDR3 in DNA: TGTGCCAGCTCACGGGGCGGACAGGGAAGCTCAGCTTTCTTT. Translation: CASSRGGQGSSAFF.

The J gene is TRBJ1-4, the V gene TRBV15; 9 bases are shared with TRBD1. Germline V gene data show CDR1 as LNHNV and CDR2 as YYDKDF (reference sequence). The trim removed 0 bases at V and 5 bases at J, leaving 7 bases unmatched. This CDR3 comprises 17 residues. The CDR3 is CATSREGTGTQNEKLFF. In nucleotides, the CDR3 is TGTGCCACCAGCAGAGAAGGGACAGGGACTCAAAATGAAAAACTGTTTTTT.

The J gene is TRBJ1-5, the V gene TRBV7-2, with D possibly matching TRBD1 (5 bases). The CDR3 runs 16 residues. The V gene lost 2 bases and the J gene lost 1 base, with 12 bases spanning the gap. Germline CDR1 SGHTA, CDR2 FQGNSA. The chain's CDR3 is CASSLMGGMSNQPQHF. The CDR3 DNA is TGTGCCAGCAGCTTAATGGGGGGAATGAGCAATCAGCCCCAGCATTTT.

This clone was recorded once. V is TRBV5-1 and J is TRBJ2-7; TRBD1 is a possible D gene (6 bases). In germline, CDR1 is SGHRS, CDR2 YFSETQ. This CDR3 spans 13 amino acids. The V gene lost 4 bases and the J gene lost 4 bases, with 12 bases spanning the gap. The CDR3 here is CASSQGQTYEQYF. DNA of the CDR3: TGCGCCAGCAGCCAAGGACAGACATACGAGCAGTACTTC.

CDR3 sequence reads: CASSKGSRQPQHF. CDR3 nucleotide sequence: TGTGCCAGCAGTAAAGGGAGCCGTCAGCCCCAGCATTTT. This chain links TRBV28 with TRBJ1-5; D not certain. V shed 5 bases and J shed 6 bases, with 11 bases lying between them. The germline V gene encodes CDR1 MDHEN and CDR2 SYDVKM. CDR3 size: 13 residues.

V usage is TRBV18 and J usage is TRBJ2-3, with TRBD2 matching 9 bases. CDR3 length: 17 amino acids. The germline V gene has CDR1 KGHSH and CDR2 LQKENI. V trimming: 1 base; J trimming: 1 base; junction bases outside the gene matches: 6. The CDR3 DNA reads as TGTGCCAGCTCACCACGGGGCGGGGGGGCCCGCACAGATACGCAGTATTTT. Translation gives CASSPRGGGARTDTQYF.

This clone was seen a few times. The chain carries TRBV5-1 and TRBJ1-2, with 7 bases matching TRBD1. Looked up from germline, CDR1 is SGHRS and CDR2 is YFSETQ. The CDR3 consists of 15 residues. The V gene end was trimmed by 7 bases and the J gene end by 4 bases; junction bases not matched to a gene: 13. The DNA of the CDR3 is TGCGCCAGCCGGAGTCAGGGGGGAGTGAGCTATGGCTACACCTTC. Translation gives CASRSQGGVSYGYTF.

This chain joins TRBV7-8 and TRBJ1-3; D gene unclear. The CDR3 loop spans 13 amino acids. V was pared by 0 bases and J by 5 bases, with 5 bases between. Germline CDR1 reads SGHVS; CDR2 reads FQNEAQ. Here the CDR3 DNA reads TGTGCCAGCAGCTTAGCTCTCCGAAACACCATATATTTT. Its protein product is CASSLALRNTIYF.

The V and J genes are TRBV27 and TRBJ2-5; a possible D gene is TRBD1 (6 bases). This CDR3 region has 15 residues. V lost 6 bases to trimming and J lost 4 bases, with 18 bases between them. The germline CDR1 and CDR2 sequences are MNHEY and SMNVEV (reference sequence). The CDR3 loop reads CASRRRQGSLETQYF. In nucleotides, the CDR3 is TGTGCCAGCAGGAGGAGGCAGGGGAGTCTAGAGACCCAGTACTTC.

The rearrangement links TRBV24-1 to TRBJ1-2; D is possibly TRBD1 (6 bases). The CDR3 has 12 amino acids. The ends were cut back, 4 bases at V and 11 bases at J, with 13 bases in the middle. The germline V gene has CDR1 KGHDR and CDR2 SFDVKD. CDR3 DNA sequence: TGTGCCACCAGTGAACGGGACAACTGGTACACCTTC. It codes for CATSERDNWYTF.

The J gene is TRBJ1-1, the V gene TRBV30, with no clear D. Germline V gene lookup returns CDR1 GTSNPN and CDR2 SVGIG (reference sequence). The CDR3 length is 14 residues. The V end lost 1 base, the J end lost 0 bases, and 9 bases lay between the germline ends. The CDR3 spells CAWSARRVNTEAFF. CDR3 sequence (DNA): TGTGCCTGGAGTGCGCGACGGGTGAACACTGAAGCTTTCTTT.

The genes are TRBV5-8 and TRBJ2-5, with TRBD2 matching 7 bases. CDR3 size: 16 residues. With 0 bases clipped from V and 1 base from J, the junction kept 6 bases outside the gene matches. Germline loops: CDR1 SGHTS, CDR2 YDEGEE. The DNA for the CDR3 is TGTGCCAGCAGCTTGGGACTAGCTCGATCCCAAGAGACCCAGTACTTC. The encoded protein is CASSLGLARSQETQYF.

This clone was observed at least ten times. As DNA, the CDR3 is TGTGCCAGCAGCCAAGATCCCCGGCAGGGAAGGGCCGGGGAGCTGTTTTTT. Translated: CASSQDPRQGRAGELFF. The chain uses TRBV4-2 and TRBJ2-2; perhaps TRBD1 as D (5 bases). This CDR3 has 17 residues. Trimming cost V 0 bases and J 6 bases, with 17 bases left between them. Germline lookup yields CDR1 LGHNA and CDR2 YNFKEQ.

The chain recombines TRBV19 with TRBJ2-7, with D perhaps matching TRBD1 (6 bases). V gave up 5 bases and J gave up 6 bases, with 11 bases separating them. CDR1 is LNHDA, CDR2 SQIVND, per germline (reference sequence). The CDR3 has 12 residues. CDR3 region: CASSGQRSEQYF. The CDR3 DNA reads TGTGCCAGTAGTGGACAGAGGTCCGAGCAGTACTTC.

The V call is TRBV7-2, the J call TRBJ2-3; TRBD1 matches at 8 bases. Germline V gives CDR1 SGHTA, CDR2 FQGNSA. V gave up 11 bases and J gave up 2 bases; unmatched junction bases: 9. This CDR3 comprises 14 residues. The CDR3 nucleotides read TGTGCCCAAGGAGCAGGGGGCCCCACAGATACGCAGTATTTT. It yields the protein CAQGAGGPTDTQYF.

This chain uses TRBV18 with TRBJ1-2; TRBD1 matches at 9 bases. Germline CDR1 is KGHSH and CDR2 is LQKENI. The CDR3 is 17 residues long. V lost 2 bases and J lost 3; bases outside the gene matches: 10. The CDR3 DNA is TGTGCCAGCTCACCAGGACAGGGGACAGGCTCCCACTATGGCTACACCTTC. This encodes CASSPGQGTGSHYGYTF.

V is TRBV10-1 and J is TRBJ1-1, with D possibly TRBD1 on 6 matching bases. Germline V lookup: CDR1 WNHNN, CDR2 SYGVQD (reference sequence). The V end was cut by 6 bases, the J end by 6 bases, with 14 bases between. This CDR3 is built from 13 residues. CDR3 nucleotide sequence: TGCGCCAGCAGCGTAAAACAGGGCTCTGAAGCTTTCTTT. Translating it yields CASSVKQGSEAFF.

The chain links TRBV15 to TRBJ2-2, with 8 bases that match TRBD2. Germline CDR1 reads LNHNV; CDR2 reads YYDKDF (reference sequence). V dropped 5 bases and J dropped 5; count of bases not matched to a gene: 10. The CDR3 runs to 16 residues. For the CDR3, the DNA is TGTGCCACCAGCCCCCGGCGGGGGGCGGGAACCGGGGAGCTGTTTTTT. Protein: CATSPRRGAGTGELFF.

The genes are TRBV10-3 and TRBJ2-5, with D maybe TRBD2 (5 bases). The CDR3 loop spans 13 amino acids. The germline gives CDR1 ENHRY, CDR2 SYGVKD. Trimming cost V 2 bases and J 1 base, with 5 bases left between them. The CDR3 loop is CAISEGGQETQYF. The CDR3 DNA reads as TGTGCCATCAGTGAGGGAGGCCAAGAGACCCAGTACTTC.

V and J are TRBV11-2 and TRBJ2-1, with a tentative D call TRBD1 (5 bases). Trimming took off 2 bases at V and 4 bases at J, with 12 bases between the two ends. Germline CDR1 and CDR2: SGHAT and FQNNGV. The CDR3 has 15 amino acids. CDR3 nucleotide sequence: TGTGCCAGCAGCTTACCAGGGAATAGATACAATGAGCAGTTCTTC. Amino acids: CASSLPGNRYNEQFF.

CDR3: CASSQVHEGAGTATDTQYF. The CDR3, as DNA: TGTGCCAGCAGCCAAGTCCATGAGGGGGCCGGGACAGCAACAGATACGCAGTATTTT. The chain is built from TRBV3-1 (or the pseudogene TRBV3-2) and TRBJ2-3; 7 bases line up with TRBD1. The CDR3 sequence is 19 residues long. Germline V gene sequence: CDR1 LGHDT, CDR2 YNNKEL (reference sequence). V lost 1 base, J lost 3 bases, and 16 bases stayed unmatched.

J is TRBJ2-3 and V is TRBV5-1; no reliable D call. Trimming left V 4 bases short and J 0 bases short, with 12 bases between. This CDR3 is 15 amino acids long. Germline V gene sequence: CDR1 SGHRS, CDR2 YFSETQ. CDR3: CASSLGRPSTDTQYF. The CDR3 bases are TGCGCCAGCAGCCTAGGCCGACCGAGCACAGATACGCAGTATTTT.

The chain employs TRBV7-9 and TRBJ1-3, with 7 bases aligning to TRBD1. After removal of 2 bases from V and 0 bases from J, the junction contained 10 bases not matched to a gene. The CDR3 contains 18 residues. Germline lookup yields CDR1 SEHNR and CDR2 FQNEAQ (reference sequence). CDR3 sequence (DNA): TGTGCCAGCAGCTTAACTAACCGGGACAGCAGCTCTGGAAACACCATATATTTT. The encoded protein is CASSLTNRDSSSGNTIYF.

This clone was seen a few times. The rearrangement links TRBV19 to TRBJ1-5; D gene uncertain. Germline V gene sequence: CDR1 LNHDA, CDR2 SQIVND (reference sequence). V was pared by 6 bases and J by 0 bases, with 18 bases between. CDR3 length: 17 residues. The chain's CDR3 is CASRTSGWRDSNQPQHF. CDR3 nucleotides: TGTGCCAGTAGGACTTCCGGGTGGCGAGATAGCAATCAGCCCCAGCATTTT.

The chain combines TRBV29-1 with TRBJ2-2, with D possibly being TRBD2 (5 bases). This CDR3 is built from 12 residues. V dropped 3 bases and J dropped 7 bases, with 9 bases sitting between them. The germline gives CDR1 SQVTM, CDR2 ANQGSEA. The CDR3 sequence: CSVDLEVGELFF. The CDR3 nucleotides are TGCAGCGTTGACTTGGAGGTCGGGGAGCTGTTTTTT.